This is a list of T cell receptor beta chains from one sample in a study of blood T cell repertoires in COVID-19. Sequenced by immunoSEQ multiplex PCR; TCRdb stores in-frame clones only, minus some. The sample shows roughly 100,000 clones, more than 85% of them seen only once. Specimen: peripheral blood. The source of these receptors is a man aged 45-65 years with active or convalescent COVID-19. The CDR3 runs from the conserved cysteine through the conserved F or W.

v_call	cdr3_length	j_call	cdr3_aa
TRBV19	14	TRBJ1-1	CASSISTGGTEAFF
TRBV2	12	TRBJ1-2	CASRVANHGYTF
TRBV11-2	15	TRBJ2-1	CASSSVRGRYNEQFF
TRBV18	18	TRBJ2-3	CASSSTFLSGGASDTQYF
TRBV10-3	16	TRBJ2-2	CAISVSSSGFTGELFF
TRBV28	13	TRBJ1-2	CASSLGQFYGYTF
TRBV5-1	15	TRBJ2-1	CASSLGGFDYNEQFF
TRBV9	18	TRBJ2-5	CASSVGTSGGTYQETQYF
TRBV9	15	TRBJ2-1	CASSPRLAEYNEQFF
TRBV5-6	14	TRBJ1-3	CASSKQESGNTIYF
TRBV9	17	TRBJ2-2	CASSDPRDRVNTGELFF
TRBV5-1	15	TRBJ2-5	CASSRQEVIQETQYF
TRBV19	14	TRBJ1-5	CASSMGQQNQPQHF
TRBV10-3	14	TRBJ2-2	CAISEQGRDGELFF
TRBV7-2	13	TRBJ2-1	CASSWGLVNEQFF